A single sample gave rise to the 23 T cell receptor beta chains below, sequenced in a study of shared clonotypes between healthy human individuals. Data came from immunoSEQ multiplex PCR; TCRdb stores just in-frame clones and leaves some out. Here the sample spans about 330,000 clones, around 72% being singletons. Sample: memory CD4+ T cells sorted from blood. Subset in this sample: CD45RA-negative fraction. The source is a man aged 30 to 39 in good health.

This chain uses TRBV5-4 with TRBJ2-2; 11 nucleotides align to TRBD2. The CDR3 extends over 16 amino acids. V lost 4 bases, J lost 6 bases, and 8 bases stayed unmatched. Germline values: CDR1 SGHNT, CDR2 YYREEE (reference sequence). For the CDR3, the DNA is TGTGCCAGCAGCCCCAGCACTAGCGGGAGATCCGGGGAGCTGTTTTTT. Translated: CASSPSTSGRSGELFF.

This clone was counted at least ten times. The chain uses TRBV6-5 and TRBJ1-2, with no clear D. CDR1 is MNHEY and CDR2 is SVGAGI in the germline V gene. This CDR3 region has 12 residues. Between the trimmed V and J ends, which lost 5 bases and 3 bases, there was a span of 7 bases. Here the CDR3 DNA reads TGTGCCAGCAGTCCGAGGCACTATGGCTACACCTTC. As protein: CASSPRHYGYTF.

The chain couples TRBV28 to TRBJ2-1; D is ambiguous. Trimming took 1 base from V and 9 from J, leaving 7 bases between them. The CDR3 is made up of 12 amino acids. CDR1 MDHEN and CDR2 SYDVKM come from the germline V gene. CDR3 nucleotide sequence: TGTGCCAGCAGTTTATTATCCCGTGAGCAGTTCTTC. Translated, it gives CASSLLSREQFF.

In DNA form, the CDR3 reads TGTGCCAGCAGCTCCGGCCAGGTAGCGAGCACCGGGGAGCTGTTTTTT. Translating gives CASSSGQVASTGELFF. This chain uses TRBV7-9 with TRBJ2-2; possible D gene TRBD2, 5 bases. This CDR3 comprises 16 residues. Deletions cut 4 bases from V and 4 bases from J, with 16 bases between. Germline values: CDR1 SEHNR, CDR2 FQNEAQ (reference sequence).

The rearrangement uses TRBV10-2 and TRBJ2-7; D is undetermined. V was pared by 7 bases and J by 4 bases, with 14 bases between. CDR3 size: 13 residues. The germline gives CDR1 WSHSY, CDR2 SAAADI. CDR3 region: CASTRAELYEQYF. CDR3 coding DNA: TGCGCCAGCACTCGGGCGGAACTATACGAGCAGTACTTC.

V is TRBV7-6 and J is TRBJ2-3; D remains ambiguous. CDR1 and CDR2 (germline): SGHVS, FNYEAQ. The CDR3 is 14 residues long. The ends were cut back, 0 bases at V and 0 bases at J, with 4 bases in the middle. CDR3 in amino acids: CASSLAPSTDTQYF. The CDR3 DNA reads TGTGCCAGCAGCTTAGCCCCTAGCACAGATACGCAGTATTTT.

The rearrangement uses TRBV4-1 and TRBJ1-1; no clear D gene. The CDR3 consists of 13 residues. Trimming removed 2 bases from V and 11 bases from J, with 15 bases in between. CDR1 is MGHRA, CDR2 YSYEKL, per germline. The CDR3 nucleotides are TGCGCCAGCAGCCAAAACATTGGGAGCAGGGCTTTCTTT. Amino acids: CASSQNIGSRAFF.

This chain joins TRBV18 and TRBJ2-2; 9 bases are a match to TRBD1. The germline V gene encodes CDR1 KGHSH and CDR2 LQKENI. V lost 2 bases to trimming and J lost 4 bases; unmatched junction nucleotides: 8. The CDR3 is 17 residues long. In DNA, the CDR3 is TGTGCCAGCTCACCAAACACAGGGGGCAGGAGCACCGGGGAGCTGTTTTTT. It specifies CASSPNTGGRSTGELFF. The full variable domain, its missing parts supplied by reference TRBV18 and TRBJ2-2, is NAGVMQNPRHLVRRRGQEARLRCSPMKGHSHVYWYRQLPEEGLKFMVYLQKENIIDESGMPKERFSAEFPKEGPSILRIQQVVRGDSAAYFCASSPNTGGRSTGELFFGEGSRLTVL.

CDR3 sequence reads: CASSQDHRLHYEQYF. CDR3 coding DNA: TGCGCCAGCAGCCAAGATCACAGGCTTCACTACGAGCAGTACTTC. The chain couples TRBV4-3 to TRBJ2-7, with D perhaps TRBD1 (5 bases). CDR3 length: 15 amino acids. CDR1 and CDR2 (germline): LGHNA, YSLEER. V was shortened by 0 bases and J by 3 bases, with 12 bases between the two germline ends.

This clone was recorded once. The V gene is TRBV11-2, the J gene TRBJ1-4; 7 positions match TRBD1. The CDR3 is 15 amino acids. Trimming took 5 bases from V and 4 from J; bases not matched to a gene: 7. Germline CDR1 SGHAT, CDR2 FQNNGV. The DNA for the CDR3 is TGTGCCAGCAGCCCTCGACAGGGTTTTAATGAAAAACTGTTTTTT. This encodes CASSPRQGFNEKLFF.

The J gene is TRBJ2-7, the V gene TRBV6-1, with TRBD1 identical over 7 bases. The V segment lost 4 bases and the J segment 6 bases; nucleotides outside the gene matches: 0. Germline loops: CDR1 MNHNS, CDR2 SASEGT. CDR3 size: 11 residues. CDR3 loop: CASSAGGEQYF. CDR3 in DNA: TGTGCCAGCAGTGCAGGGGGCGAGCAGTACTTC.

Regarding this clone: A much bigger clone sits one base away, suggesting this may be a read error. The sample has other DNA sequences that encode this CDR3 too. The DNA for the CDR3 is TGTGCCAGCAGTGAGGCGCTTCAGGCTAGCGGGAGACAGTTCTTC. The encoded protein is CASSEALQASGRQFF. The chain carries TRBV2 and TRBJ2-1; TRBD2 agrees at 10 bases. V shed 3 bases, J shed 13 bases, and the junction held 12 bases outside the gene matches. CDR1 SNHLY and CDR2 FYNNEI come from the germline V gene. The CDR3 totals 15 residues.

The chain employs TRBV19 and TRBJ1-5; D is unclear. Trimming left V 1 base short and J 5 bases short, with 15 bases between. The CDR3 contains 16 residues. The V gene's germline CDR1 is LNHDA and CDR2 SQIVND (reference sequence). The chain's CDR3 is CASSIAPVGRDQPQHF. The CDR3 bases are TGTGCCAGTAGTATAGCTCCGGTTGGAAGGGATCAGCCCCAGCATTTT.

This clone occurred once. This rearrangement joins TRBV18 to TRBJ2-1; 7 nucleotides match TRBD1. The V and J ends lost 1 base and 7 bases, in that order; junction bases with no gene match: 4. Germline CDR1 KGHSH, CDR2 LQKENI. The CDR3 is 14 amino acids. DNA for the CDR3: TGTGCCAGCTCACCACGGACAGGAAGGAATGAGCAGTTCTTC. Translation: CASSPRTGRNEQFF.

The chain carries TRBV7-2 and TRBJ1-1, with D unclear. The length of the CDR3 is 14 residues. The germline gives CDR1 SGHTA, CDR2 FQGNSA. V lost 5 bases, J lost 1 base, and 11 bases lay in between. The chain's CDR3 is CASSVDGRNTEAFF. CDR3 nucleotides: TGTGCCAGCAGCGTTGACGGAAGGAACACTGAAGCTTTCTTT.

This chain connects TRBV10-3 to TRBJ1-2; weak D call: TRBD1 (6 bases). This CDR3 is 13 amino acids long. With 2 bases removed from V and 8 bases from J, the gap between germline ends came to 12 bases. The germline gives CDR1 ENHRY, CDR2 SYGVKD. The CDR3 loop is CAISETGLDGYTF. CDR3 nucleotide sequence: TGTGCCATCAGTGAGACAGGGTTAGACGGCTACACCTTC.

The rearrangement links TRBV29-1 to TRBJ2-7; 10 bases map to TRBD2. V lost 4 bases, J lost 0 bases, and 3 bases stayed unmatched. Per the germline V gene, CDR1 is SQVTM and CDR2 is ANQGSEA. The CDR3 is 14 amino acids. The CDR3 sequence: CSVGWTSGSYEQYF. In DNA form, the CDR3 reads TGCAGCGTTGGATGGACTAGCGGCTCCTACGAGCAGTACTTC.

A remark on this clone: This could be a read error, since a much larger clone is one nucleotide away. Other DNA sequences of this sample code for an identical CDR3. The chain links TRBV7-9 to TRBJ2-7; 8 bases agree with TRBD2. With V trimmed by 2 bases and J by 5 bases, 5 bases remained unmatched. Germline V gene sequence: CDR1 SEHNR, CDR2 FQNEAQ (reference sequence). This CDR3 is 14 amino acids long. CDR3 coding DNA: TGTGCCAGCAGCTTAAGCGGGAGAGAGGACGAGCAGTACTTC. This encodes CASSLSGREDEQYF.

The chain combines TRBV5-5 with TRBJ1-1, with a tentative D call TRBD1 (5 bases). The CDR3 runs 15 residues. V gave up 4 bases and J gave up 0 bases, with 13 bases separating them. Germline V CDR1 and CDR2: SGHKS, YYEKEE (reference sequence). The CDR3 coding sequence is TGTGCCAGCAGCGGGACCCCTTGGGTGAACACTGAAGCTTTCTTT. It yields the protein CASSGTPWVNTEAFF.

This chain connects TRBV18 to TRBJ2-1; the D is unclear. From germline, CDR1 is KGHSH and CDR2 LQKENI. V lost 5 bases, J lost 4 bases, and 15 bases lay in between. CDR3 length: 15 amino acids. The CDR3 loop reads CASSSGRPSYNEQFF. CDR3 nucleotide sequence: TGTGCCAGCTCAAGTGGACGCCCCTCTTACAATGAGCAGTTCTTC.

The chain links TRBV18 to TRBJ1-1; possibly TRBD1 for D (5 bases). The germline gives CDR1 KGHSH, CDR2 LQKENI. The CDR3 is 13 residues long. V was cut by 5 bases and J by 1 base, with 8 bases left in between. In DNA, the CDR3 is TGTGCCAGCTCAATCGGACAGAACACTGAAGCTTTCTTT. As protein: CASSIGQNTEAFF.

The chain couples TRBV7-8 to TRBJ2-7, with 11 positions matching TRBD2. The CDR3 consists of 14 residues. Germline assignment: CDR1 SGHVS and CDR2 FQNEAQ. The V and J ends lost 6 bases and 7 bases, in that order; junction bases with no gene match: 8. The CDR3 here is CASRLVAGGKEQYF. CDR3 DNA: TGTGCCAGCAGGTTGGTAGCGGGAGGGAAGGAGCAGTACTTC.

This clone has only one observation. One end of the junction varies from germline; a read error may be responsible. The chain joins TRBV18 to TRBJ1-1, with 10 nucleotides matching TRBD1. CDR3 length: 11 residues. Germline CDR1 KGHSH, CDR2 LQKENI. The CDR3 sequence is CASSTGGRSLF. CDR3 in DNA: TGTGCCAGTTCGACAGGGGGCAGATCCCTATTT.